This is a list of T cell receptor beta chains from one sample in a study of blood T cells in healthy people across ages. A single record per CDR3 protein comes from TCRdb applying MiXCR to the 5' RACE reads. The data show around 1.5 million distinct CDR3 sequences, approximately 60% seen once. The sample taken for sequencing was blood. These receptors were collected from a man younger than 35 in good health. The CDR3 runs from the conserved cysteine through the conserved F or W. D genes are given only for firm matches. Clone size is stated in some rows and not others, as once, few, many or a class when expanded.

J gene	clone size	D gene	V gene	CDR3 protein	CDR3 DNA
TRBJ2-5	once	-	TRBV6-5	CASSYSSGEKETQYF	TGTGCCAGCAGTTACTCGAGTGGGGAAAAAGAGACCCAGTACTTC
TRBJ1-5	-	-	TRBV20-1	CSAGGSRGNQPQHF	TGCAGTGCGGGGGGGAGTAGGGGCAATCAGCCCCAGCATTTT
TRBJ1-2	-	-	TRBV21-1	CASSKESNYGYTF	TGTGCCAGCAGCAAAGAATCAAACTATGGCTACACCTTC
TRBJ1-2	few	-	TRBV27	CASSSASFQGAYGYTF	TGTGCCAGCAGTTCCGCCTCATTCCAGGGTGCCTATGGCTACACCTTC
TRBJ2-1	-	-	TRBV9	CASSPQLRGTYNEQFF	TGTGCCAGCAGCCCCCAGCTACGGGGGACTTACAATGAGCAGTTCTTC
TRBJ1-1	many	-	TRBV3-1	CASSRGDTEAFF	TGTGCCAGCTCCCGGGGGGACACTGAAGCTTTCTTT
TRBJ2-7	-	-	TRBV20-1	CSAFRTEGSSYEQYF	TGCAGTGCCTTCCGAACAGAGGGGAGCTCCTACGAGCAGTACTTC
TRBJ2-7	once	TRBD2	TRBV20-1	CSARAPGLATHEQYF	TGCAGTGCTAGAGCCCCGGGACTAGCCACCCACGAGCAGTACTTC
TRBJ2-6	-	-	TRBV28	CASSTPPGQRKPGANVLTF	TGTGCCAGCAGTACCCCTCCGGGACAAAGGAAACCTGGGGCCAACGTCCTGACTTTC
TRBJ2-5	-	TRBD2	TRBV20-1	CSARPLAGSETQYF	TGCAGTGCTAGGCCCCTAGCGGGATCAGAGACCCAGTACTTC
TRBJ2-1	-	TRBD2	TRBV12-3/TRBV12-4	CASSSRVGGYNEQFF	TGTGCCAGCAGTTCCCGGGTCGGGGGGTACAATGAGCAGTTCTTC
TRBJ2-1	-	TRBD2	TRBV12-3/TRBV12-4	CASSFQAGGPANEQFF	TGTGCCAGCAGTTTCCAAGCGGGAGGGCCGGCTAATGAGCAGTTCTTC
TRBJ2-3	-	-	TRBV14	CASSHIEGGSNTDTQYF	TGTGCCAGCAGCCATATCGAGGGTGGGTCTAACACAGATACGCAGTATTTT
TRBJ2-3	-	-	TRBV12-3/TRBV12-4	CASSLALGFNTDTQYF	TGTGCCAGCAGTTTAGCGTTAGGATTTAACACAGATACGCAGTATTTT
TRBJ2-7	-	-	TRBV12-3/TRBV12-4	CASVTDPKYEQYF	TGTGCCAGCGTTACGGACCCCAAGTACGAGCAGTACTTC
TRBJ1-6	-	-	TRBV7-2	CASSLHTEGDNSPLHF	TGTGCCAGCAGCTTACATACCGAGGGGGATAATTCACCCCTCCACTTT
TRBJ2-7	few	-	TRBV20-1	CSARDYTGSYEQYF	TGCAGTGCTAGAGATTACACCGGATCCTACGAGCAGTACTTC
TRBJ1-6	once	-	TRBV10-3	CAISEYGAQTRRNSPLHF	TGTGCCATCAGTGAGTACGGTGCTCAGACCCGAAGAAATTCACCCCTCCACTTT
TRBJ2-1	-	TRBD2	TRBV29-1	CSVPRGTRWDEQFF	TGCAGCGTTCCGAGAGGGACTAGGTGGGATGAGCAGTTCTTC
TRBJ1-6	-	-	TRBV7-9	CASSLEGINSPLHF	TGTGCCAGCAGCTTGGAGGGGATTAATTCACCCCTCCACTTT
TRBJ2-1	few	-	TRBV3-1	CASSQDLNNEQFF	TGTGCCAGCAGCCAAGATCTAAACAATGAGCAGTTCTTC
TRBJ1-6	-	-	TRBV27	CASSFGQDNSPLHF	TGTGCCAGCAGCTTTGGACAAGACAATTCACCCCTCCACTTT
TRBJ2-7	-	-	TRBV4-1	CASSQDGAIYEQYF	TGCGCCAGCAGCCAAGATGGTGCGATCTACGAGCAGTACTTC
TRBJ1-4	-	TRBD1	TRBV20-1	CSAIPPGQGGEKLFF	TGCAGTGCTATCCCACCGGGACAGGGTGGTGAAAAACTGTTTTTT
TRBJ1-1	few	-	TRBV29-1	CSVEGSERRAEAFF	TGCAGCGTTGAAGGTTCGGAAAGAAGGGCTGAAGCTTTCTTT
TRBJ2-5	few	TRBD2	TRBV4-3	CASSQELAGVTQYF	TGCGCCAGCAGCCAAGAACTAGCGGGGGTGACCCAGTACTTC
TRBJ2-1	many	TRBD2	TRBV20-1	CSALRASGGYNEQFF	TGCAGTGCTCTACGGGCTAGCGGGGGATACAATGAGCAGTTCTTC
TRBJ2-7	few	-	TRBV7-2	CASSSATSSASYEQYF	TGTGCCAGCAGTTCCGCCACCTCTAGTGCCTCCTACGAGCAGTACTTC